This T cell receptor (beta chain) was recorded in a study of T cells in Graves' hyperthyroidism and ophthalmopathy. A few counts support this clonotype. Template material for amplifying TCR beta CDR3 regions consisted of RNA transcripts. During a first-round RT-PCR of the TCR CDR3, the HTBI primer set was used. TCRdb re-called the multiplex PCR reads through MiXCR, storing one row per CDR3 protein. The data show 300,000 to 450,000 distinct CDR3 sequences, with about 14% seen just once and around a fifth held by the top ten. The V gene end was trimmed by 3 bases and the J gene end by 1 base; junction bases not matched to a gene: 8. The CDR3 runs to 18 residues. The germline V gene has CDR1 SGDLS and CDR2 YYNGEE.

The material sequenced was blood. The chain carries TRBV9 and TRBJ1-6; TRBD1 matches 9 bases. The TCR was taken from a woman aged 25 to 39 with Graves' ophthalmopathy. The CDR3 DNA reads TGTGCCAGCAGCGGCAGGACACAGGGGGCGTCCTATAATTCACCCCTCCACTTT. Its translation: CASSGRTQGASYNSPLHF.